Listed below are T cell receptor beta chains from one sample, sequenced in a study of cytomegalovirus exposure and HLA in healthy donors. TCRdb's table, derived via immunoSEQ multiplex PCR, lists solely in-frame clones and lacks some. The repertoire includes about 160,000 clones, approximately 78% of them detected once, and 2.4% sits in the top ten. The sequenced material came from PBMCs. The receptor source for this set is a male donor in good health and CMV-seronegative. CDR3s include the opening cysteine and the closing phenylalanine or tryptophan. Each record gives: clone size, D gene, V gene, J gene, CDR3 DNA, CDR3 protein. A D gene is named only where the DNA matches it firmly. Part of the rows lack a size; the others show once, few, many or a class for expanded clones.

abundance: .
d_gene: .
v_gene: TRBV7-2
j_gene: TRBJ1-6
CDR3nt: TGTGCCAGCAGCTTAGAATCAGGGTTTGATTCACCCCTCCACTTT
CDR3aa: CASSLESGFDSPLHF

abundance: .
d_gene: TRBD2
v_gene: TRBV29-1
j_gene: TRBJ2-5
CDR3nt: TGCAGCGGGGGGGGGCAAGAGACCCAGTACTTC
CDR3aa: CSGGGQETQYF

abundance: .
d_gene: TRBD1
v_gene: TRBV7-3
j_gene: TRBJ2-7
CDR3nt: TGTGCCAGCAGCCCTCGGGACAGGGGGCTGCCCTACGAGCAGTACTTC
CDR3aa: CASSPRDRGLPYEQYF

abundance: few
d_gene: .
v_gene: TRBV28
j_gene: TRBJ1-1
CDR3nt: TGTGCCAGCAGTTTAGGAGCTATGAACACTGAAGCTTTCTTT
CDR3aa: CASSLGAMNTEAFF

abundance: .
d_gene: TRBD1
v_gene: TRBV10-3
j_gene: TRBJ1-1
CDR3nt: TGTGCCATCAGTTTCCGACAGGGAATTGCTGAAGCTTTCTTT
CDR3aa: CAISFRQGIAEAFF

abundance: .
d_gene: .
v_gene: TRBV7-3
j_gene: TRBJ2-2
CDR3nt: TGTGCCAGCAGCACCCGGAGGGCCCCGAACACCGGGGAGCTGTTTTTT
CDR3aa: CASSTRRAPNTGELFF

abundance: .
d_gene: .
v_gene: TRBV19
j_gene: TRBJ1-4
CDR3nt: TGTGCCAGTAGTAGCCCTTCATCAGGGGAAACTAATGAAAAACTGTTTTTT
CDR3aa: CASSSPSSGETNEKLFF

abundance: .
d_gene: .
v_gene: TRBV2
j_gene: TRBJ2-7
CDR3nt: TGTGCCACCCAGGGCCAGGGGAAAAACGAGCAGTACTTC
CDR3aa: CATQGQGKNEQYF

abundance: .
d_gene: TRBD1
v_gene: TRBV15
j_gene: TRBJ1-2
CDR3nt: TGTGCCACCAGCTACCAACAGGGGGCTTCAGGCTATGGCTACCCCTTC
CDR3aa: CATSYQQGASGYGYPF

abundance: .
d_gene: TRBD2
v_gene: TRBV7-2
j_gene: TRBJ2-5
CDR3nt: TGTGCCAGCAGCTTTACGAGCGGGAGCCAAGAGACCCAGTACTTC
CDR3aa: CASSFTSGSQETQYF

abundance: .
d_gene: .
v_gene: TRBV7-9
j_gene: TRBJ2-7
CDR3nt: TGTGCCAGCAGCTTACAACAGGGAGAGCAGTACTTC
CDR3aa: CASSLQQGEQYF

abundance: .
d_gene: .
v_gene: TRBV30
j_gene: TRBJ2-2
CDR3nt: TGTGCCCGAAAAAACAGGGATACCGGGGAGCTGTTTTTT
CDR3aa: CARKNRDTGELFF

abundance: .
d_gene: .
v_gene: TRBV5-1
j_gene: TRBJ2-7
CDR3nt: TGCGCCAGCAGCTTTACGACTAGACGGGGGAGCTACGAGCAGTACTTC
CDR3aa: CASSFTTRRGSYEQYF

abundance: .
d_gene: TRBD2
v_gene: TRBV4-2
j_gene: TRBJ2-7
CDR3nt: TGTGCCAGCAGCTGGAATCCGTCTCCGGGAGGGGACGAGCAGTACTTC
CDR3aa: CASSWNPSPGGDEQYF

abundance: .
d_gene: TRBD2
v_gene: TRBV7-2
j_gene: TRBJ2-3
CDR3nt: TGTGCCAGCAGCAATAGCGGGCGCGACACAGATACGCAGTATTTT
CDR3aa: CASSNSGRDTDTQYF

abundance: few
d_gene: .
v_gene: TRBV29-1
j_gene: TRBJ1-1
CDR3nt: TGCAGCGTGCTCGACAATGAAGCTTTCTTT
CDR3aa: CSVLDNEAFF

abundance: once
d_gene: TRBD1
v_gene: TRBV19
j_gene: TRBJ1-4
CDR3nt: TGTGCCAGTAGTCGACAGGGATTTACTAATGAAAAACTGTTTTTT
CDR3aa: CASSRQGFTNEKLFF

abundance: .
d_gene: .
v_gene: TRBV29-1
j_gene: TRBJ2-1
CDR3nt: TGCAGCGTTGCGCAGGCCCTCTTGAATGAGCAGTTCTTC
CDR3aa: CSVAQALLNEQFF

abundance: .
d_gene: TRBD1
v_gene: TRBV28
j_gene: TRBJ1-1
CDR3nt: TGTGCCAGCAGGCCGACAGGGACCTACACTGAAGCTTTCTTT
CDR3aa: CASRPTGTYTEAFF

abundance: .
d_gene: .
v_gene: TRBV2
j_gene: TRBJ2-7
CDR3nt: TGTGCCAGCAGGGAGGGTTTCACTAACCACGAGCAGTACTTC
CDR3aa: CASREGFTNHEQYF

abundance: .
d_gene: .
v_gene: TRBV5-1
j_gene: TRBJ2-5
CDR3nt: TGCGCCAGCAGCTTGGCTTCTGAGACCCAGTACTTC
CDR3aa: CASSLASETQYF

abundance: .
d_gene: TRBD1
v_gene: TRBV6-5
j_gene: TRBJ1-2
CDR3nt: TGTGCCAGCAGTCGATCCGGGACAGGGGGCCGCCACACCTTC
CDR3aa: CASSRSGTGGRHTF

abundance: once
d_gene: .
v_gene: TRBV5-1
j_gene: TRBJ2-3
CDR3nt: TGCGCCAGCAGCTTGGAAGGCAGGGGTTCGGCAGATACGCAGTATTTT
CDR3aa: CASSLEGRGSADTQYF

abundance: .
d_gene: TRBD1
v_gene: TRBV28
j_gene: TRBJ2-2
CDR3nt: TGTGCCAGCAGCGACAGGGCCGGGGAGCTGTTTTTT
CDR3aa: CASSDRAGELFF

abundance: .
d_gene: .
v_gene: TRBV7-8
j_gene: TRBJ2-5
CDR3nt: TGTGCCAGCAGCTTTGACAGACAGGTGGGGCAAGAGACCCAGTACTTC
CDR3aa: CASSFDRQVGQETQYF

abundance: .
d_gene: TRBD1
v_gene: TRBV5-1
j_gene: TRBJ1-4
CDR3nt: TGCGCCAGCAGCAGGGACAGGGGATTCGACGAAAAACTGTTTTTT
CDR3aa: CASSRDRGFDEKLFF

abundance: .
d_gene: TRBD2
v_gene: TRBV5-1
j_gene: TRBJ2-7
CDR3nt: TGCGCCAGCAGCTTGGAACCCCAACTAGCGGGGAGCTCCTACGAGCAGTACTTC
CDR3aa: CASSLEPQLAGSSYEQYF

abundance: .
d_gene: TRBD1
v_gene: TRBV9
j_gene: TRBJ2-2
CDR3nt: TGTGCCAGCAGCGCGGGACAGATCCCCGGGGAGCTGTTTTTT
CDR3aa: CASSAGQIPGELFF

abundance: once
d_gene: TRBD1
v_gene: TRBV2
j_gene: TRBJ2-5
CDR3nt: TGTGCCAGCAGTGAACGCGGGGGACAGGGAGGTGTAGAGACCCAGTACTTC
CDR3aa: CASSERGGQGGVETQYF

abundance: .
d_gene: TRBD1
v_gene: TRBV28
j_gene: TRBJ1-5
CDR3nt: TGTGCCAGCAGTTTTGGGTCCGACAGGGATCAGCCCCAGCATTTT
CDR3aa: CASSFGSDRDQPQHF

abundance: .
d_gene: .
v_gene: TRBV19
j_gene: TRBJ1-5
CDR3nt: TGTGCCAGTAGTACCCAGGGTAGTGGGTACAATCAGCCCCAGCATTTT
CDR3aa: CASSTQGSGYNQPQHF

abundance: .
d_gene: .
v_gene: TRBV6-1
j_gene: TRBJ2-7
CDR3nt: TGTGCCAGCAGTCCCCGCCGCAGGCCAATCTACGAGCAGTACTTC
CDR3aa: CASSPRRRPIYEQYF

abundance: .
d_gene: TRBD1
v_gene: TRBV2
j_gene: TRBJ1-5
CDR3nt: TGTGCCAGCAGCCCGGGACAGGCCAATCAGCCCCAGCATTTT
CDR3aa: CASSPGQANQPQHF

abundance: once
d_gene: TRBD1
v_gene: TRBV5-1
j_gene: TRBJ1-5
CDR3nt: TGCGCCAGCAGCCTCCAGGGACAGGACAATCAGCCCCAGCATTTT
CDR3aa: CASSLQGQDNQPQHF

abundance: .
d_gene: TRBD1
v_gene: TRBV19
j_gene: TRBJ2-5
CDR3nt: TGTGCCAGTAGCTCCGGGACAGGGGTCGAGACCCAGTACTTC
CDR3aa: CASSSGTGVETQYF

abundance: few
d_gene: TRBD2
v_gene: TRBV27
j_gene: TRBJ2-1
CDR3nt: TGTGCCAGCAGTTCGTGGACTAGCGGGGGGGCTGGGTTCAATGAGCAGTTCTTC
CDR3aa: CASSSWTSGGAGFNEQFF

abundance: few
d_gene: .
v_gene: TRBV7-9
j_gene: TRBJ1-4
CDR3nt: TGTGCCAGCAGCTTAGGTGGCAGGGTTGAAAAACTGTTTTTT
CDR3aa: CASSLGGRVEKLFF

abundance: .
d_gene: .
v_gene: TRBV4-2
j_gene: TRBJ1-3
CDR3nt: TGTGCCAGCAGCCAAGCGCCGGGGGGAAACACCATATATTTT
CDR3aa: CASSQAPGGNTIYF

abundance: once
d_gene: .
v_gene: TRBV6-5
j_gene: TRBJ2-7
CDR3nt: TGTGCCAGCAGTTACGGGGAGGGCAGGGGGCTGGGCGAGCAGTACTTC
CDR3aa: CASSYGEGRGLGEQYF

abundance: .
d_gene: TRBD2
v_gene: TRBV7-3
j_gene: TRBJ2-1
CDR3nt: TGTGCCAGCAGCCAGGTCCTAGCGGGGTACAATGAGCAGTTCTTC
CDR3aa: CASSQVLAGYNEQFF

abundance: .
d_gene: TRBD1
v_gene: TRBV7-6
j_gene: TRBJ1-1
CDR3nt: TGTGCCAGCAGCTTAGGGACAGGGGCCTTGAACACTGAAGCTTTCTTT
CDR3aa: CASSLGTGALNTEAFF

abundance: .
d_gene: .
v_gene: TRBV23-1
j_gene: TRBJ1-1
CDR3nt: TGCGCCAGCATTCTACCCACGGTTAACACTGAAGCTTTCTTT
CDR3aa: CASILPTVNTEAFF

abundance: .
d_gene: .
v_gene: TRBV5-1
j_gene: TRBJ1-6
CDR3nt: TGCGCCAGCAGCTCCCAACTAAATTCACCCCTCCACTTT
CDR3aa: CASSSQLNSPLHF

abundance: .
d_gene: TRBD1
v_gene: TRBV6-1
j_gene: TRBJ2-7
CDR3nt: TGTGCCAGCAGTGTAGGGACAGGGGGACAGTACTTC
CDR3aa: CASSVGTGGQYF

abundance: .
d_gene: .
v_gene: TRBV6-5
j_gene: TRBJ2-3
CDR3nt: TGTGCCAGCACCACACTCGGGGGTGGAGATACGCAGTATTTT
CDR3aa: CASTTLGGGDTQYF

abundance: .
d_gene: .
v_gene: TRBV6-5
j_gene: TRBJ1-1
CDR3nt: TGTGCCAGCAGACAAGACAGTATGAACACTGAAGCTTTCTTT
CDR3aa: CASRQDSMNTEAFF

abundance: .
d_gene: TRBD1
v_gene: TRBV28
j_gene: TRBJ2-5
CDR3nt: TGTGCCAGCAGTTTAATTGACAGGGGGGGAGAGACCCAGTACTTC
CDR3aa: CASSLIDRGGETQYF

abundance: .
d_gene: TRBD1
v_gene: TRBV7-9
j_gene: TRBJ2-2
CDR3nt: TGTGCCAGCAGCTGGACCCAACAGGGGACCGGGGAGCTGTTTTTT
CDR3aa: CASSWTQQGTGELFF

abundance: .
d_gene: TRBD1
v_gene: TRBV5-6
j_gene: TRBJ2-7
CDR3nt: TGTGCCAGCAGCTTCCCCGGGACAGGGGGCATCTACGAGCAGTACTTC
CDR3aa: CASSFPGTGGIYEQYF

abundance: few
d_gene: .
v_gene: TRBV5-8
j_gene: TRBJ1-5
CDR3nt: TGTGCCAGCAGCTTGATTTACAGAGTCAATCAGCCCCAGCATTTT
CDR3aa: CASSLIYRVNQPQHF

abundance: .
d_gene: .
v_gene: TRBV5-6
j_gene: TRBJ2-1
CDR3nt: TGTGCCAGCAGCTTCAGGGGAAACAATGAGCAGTTCTTC
CDR3aa: CASSFRGNNEQFF

abundance: few
d_gene: .
v_gene: TRBV11-2
j_gene: TRBJ2-1
CDR3nt: TGTGCCAGCAGCTTCAGGGGCTACAATGAGCAGTTCTTC
CDR3aa: CASSFRGYNEQFF

abundance: .
d_gene: TRBD1
v_gene: TRBV19
j_gene: TRBJ1-4
CDR3nt: TGTGCCAGTAGTAGGACAGGGGACGTTAATGAAAAACTGTTTTTT
CDR3aa: CASSRTGDVNEKLFF

abundance: .
d_gene: TRBD2
v_gene: TRBV7-3
j_gene: TRBJ2-3
CDR3nt: TGTGCCAGCAGCTTCCTGGCCTGGGAAGAAGGGATGGGAGGGGCCTCGATGAATACGCAGTATTTT
CDR3aa: CASSFLAWEEGMGGASMNTQYF

abundance: .
d_gene: .
v_gene: TRBV6-5
j_gene: TRBJ1-4
CDR3nt: TGTGCCAGCAGGACGGAGACAGCAACTAATGAAAAACTGTTTTTT
CDR3aa: CASRTETATNEKLFF

abundance: .
d_gene: TRBD2
v_gene: TRBV9
j_gene: TRBJ2-5
CDR3nt: TGTGCCAGCAGCGTAGACCGGGGGGGACAAGAGACCCAGTACTTC
CDR3aa: CASSVDRGGQETQYF

abundance: .
d_gene: .
v_gene: TRBV5-1
j_gene: TRBJ1-1
CDR3nt: TGCGCCAGCAGCTTGGTTCCGGACAGAGAAACTGAAGCTTTCTTT
CDR3aa: CASSLVPDRETEAFF

abundance: few
d_gene: TRBD1
v_gene: TRBV7-9
j_gene: TRBJ1-4
CDR3nt: TGTGCCAGCAGCTCCACCGTACAGGGGGGAAATGAAAAACTGTTTTTT
CDR3aa: CASSSTVQGGNEKLFF

abundance: .
d_gene: TRBD1
v_gene: TRBV5-1
j_gene: TRBJ1-5
CDR3nt: TGCGCCAGCAGCTTCTCAGGGGGTCAGCCCCAGCATTTT
CDR3aa: CASSFSGGQPQHF